This note documents a single T cell receptor (beta chain) sequence. The read terminates 3 residues ahead of where the CDR3 ends, so the germline J gene completes it. This sample is part of a study of T cells in women clearing cervical HPV infection. Sequencing was performed with immunoSEQ multiplex PCR; in TCRdb, only in-frame clones are kept and a portion is missing. The sample yields under 45,000 clones, of which the top ten take up 1.4%. The V gene lost 0 bases and the J gene lost 4 bases, with 18 bases spanning the gap. Germline assignment: CDR1 MNHNS and CDR2 SASEGT. CDR3 size: 17 residues. The specimen was blood buffy coat. V usage is TRBV6-1 and J usage is TRBJ2-5; D is perhaps TRBD1 (5 bases). This TCR was sampled from a woman aged 18-70 years with a cervical HPV16 infection that either progressed to CIN3+ or cleared (not recorded which). Incomplete CDR3 DNA: TGTGCCAGCAGTGAAGCCCACCGGGCAGGGATAACAGAGACC. Its protein is CASSEAHRAGITET. The whole CDR3 protein is CASSEAHRAGITETQYF.